This TCR beta chain was identified during a study of T cell responses to AZD1222 COVID-19 vaccine. General study results and limits: AZD1222 recipients seropositive at baseline numbered only 6 or 7. There were vaccine-associated CD4 TCRs across spike, dominant at 160-218 and 743-854. In the spike-specific TCR repertoire, nearly half reportedly target unmutated variant regions. Clonal diversity may have been underestimated, and the donors were mostly white British, with more females than males.

The V end lost 0 bases, the J end lost 3 bases, and 3 bases lay between the germline ends. The CDR3 consists of 13 residues. Germline V CDR1 and CDR2: PRHDT, FYEKMQ (reference sequence). Produced via immunoSEQ multiplex PCR; TCRdb's table is partial and in-frame only. The sample carries some 200,000 clones, approximately 91% recorded once. A remark on this clone: Its antigen is unidentified.

This TCR was sampled from an adult in good health. The specimen comprised peripheral blood, sampled on day 0 of AZD1222 vaccination. The chain combines TRBV13 with TRBJ1-5; unclear D gene. Written as DNA, the CDR3 is TGTGCCAGCAGCTTAGGCTTCAATCAGCCCCAGCATTTT. Translation: CASSLGFNQPQHF. Drawing the rest from reference TRBV13 and TRBJ1-5, the complete variable domain is AAGVIQSPRHLIKEKRETATLKCYPIPRHDTVYWYQQGPGQDPQFLISFYEKMQSDKGSIPDRFSAQQFSDYHSELNMSSLELGDSALYFCASSLGFNQPQHFGDGTRLSIL.